A selection of T cell receptor beta chains follows, all from one sample in a study of control samples from healthy donors and cancer patients. Profiled with immunoSEQ multiplex PCR; TCRdb holds only in-frame clones, not every one. The table records 55,000 to 90,000 clones, over 75% of them present only once. Sequenced sample: blood. These receptors all come from a man aged 45 to 65 in good health. The CDR3 runs from the conserved cysteine through the conserved F or W. D genes are given only for firm matches. Expanded clones get a size class; other rows say once, few or many, or leave the size out.

-	TRBV19	TRBJ2-7	-	CASRRASESYEQYF	TGTGCCAGCCGACGGGCTAGCGAGTCCTACGAGCAGTACTTC
TRBD1	TRBV19	TRBJ1-1	-	CASSNRGRSTEAFF	TGTGCCAGTAGTAACAGGGGGCGATCCACTGAAGCTTTCTTT
TRBD2	TRBV4-2	TRBJ2-3	-	CASSQASGTYTDTQYF	TGTGCCAGCAGCCAAGCTAGCGGGACATACACAGATACGCAGTATTTT
-	TRBV27	TRBJ1-4	-	CASSLRVGWKKLFF	TGTGCCAGCAGTTTAAGGGTAGGGTGGAAAAAACTGTTTTTT
TRBD1	TRBV6-4	TRBJ1-6	-	CASSAGQGSYSPLHF	TGTGCCAGCAGTGCAGGACAGGGGTCATATTCACCCCTCCACTTT
-	TRBV13	TRBJ2-7	-	CASSFYYEQYF	TGTGCCAGCAGCTTCTACTACGAGCAGTACTTC
TRBD1	TRBV28	TRBJ2-5	-	CASSSRDRGGQETQYF	TGTGCCAGCAGTTCCCGGGACAGGGGAGGGCAAGAGACCCAGTACTTC
-	TRBV7-6	TRBJ1-1	-	CASSLGVTGSYEAFF	TGTGCCAGCAGCTTAGGGGTGACAGGCTCCTATGAAGCTTTCTTT
-	TRBV11-1	TRBJ2-2	-	CASTLGSQNTGELFF	TGTGCCAGCACCCTGGGCAGTCAAAACACCGGGGAGCTGTTTTTT
-	TRBV10-1	TRBJ1-1	-	CASTPRCLNTEAFF	TGCGCCAGCACCCCAAGGTGTTTGAACACTGAAGCTTTCTTT
TRBD1	TRBV24-1	TRBJ2-1	-	CATSDLKGTAYNEQFF	TGTGCCACCAGTGATTTGAAAGGGACAGCCTACAATGAGCAGTTCTTC
TRBD1	TRBV6-2/TRBV6-3	TRBJ1-1	-	CASSSRTGGLNTEAFF	TGTGCCAGCAGTTCGAGGACAGGGGGCTTGAACACTGAAGCTTTCTTT
-	TRBV18	TRBJ1-1	few	CASSPGRSNTEAFF	TGTGCCAGCTCACCGGGACGGTCGAACACTGAAGCTTTCTTT
TRBD1	TRBV9	TRBJ1-2	-	CATGTGRGYGYTF	TGTGCCACAGGGACAGGGAGGGGCTATGGCTACACCTTC
-	TRBV6-5	TRBJ1-3	-	CASSPRDDSGNTIYF	TGTGCCAGCAGCCCAAGGGACGACTCTGGAAACACCATATATTTT
-	TRBV3-1/TRBV3-2	TRBJ1-5	-	CASSQGTGIGQPQHF	TGTGCCAGCAGCCAAGGCACGGGGATTGGCCAGCCCCAGCATTTT
-	TRBV27	TRBJ2-2	-	CASTLQGNTGELFF	TGTGCCAGCACCTTACAGGGAAACACCGGGGAGCTGTTTTTT
-	TRBV5-1	TRBJ2-5	-	CASSLDGHGGTQYF	TGCGCCAGCAGCTTGGACGGACACGGGGGGACCCAGTACTTC
-	TRBV29-1	TRBJ2-5	-	CSVRPDRETQYF	TGCAGCGTACGACCGGATCGGGAGACCCAGTACTTC
TRBD1	TRBV28	TRBJ1-2	-	CASVSTGTQGYYGYTF	TGTGCCAGCGTTTCAACCGGGACACAGGGGTACTATGGCTACACCTTC
-	TRBV7-2	TRBJ2-5	-	CASSLVAEQETQYF	TGTGCCAGCAGCTTAGTAGCGGAGCAAGAGACCCAGTACTTC
TRBD1	TRBV19	TRBJ1-3	-	CASRPGQGPGNTIYF	TGTGCCAGTAGACCGGGACAGGGTCCAGGAAACACCATATATTTT
TRBD2	TRBV4-1	TRBJ2-1	-	CASSQDPSSGIDNEQFF	TGCGCCAGCAGCCAAGATCCTTCTAGCGGGATCGACAATGAGCAGTTCTTC
-	TRBV6-5	TRBJ2-2	-	CASSYSRLNGELFF	TGTGCCAGCAGTTACTCGAGACTCAACGGGGAGCTGTTTTTT
-	TRBV19	TRBJ1-2	-	CASSMGIKEGARNYGYTF	TGTGCCAGTAGTATGGGAATCAAAGAGGGCGCCCGCAACTATGGCTACACCTTC